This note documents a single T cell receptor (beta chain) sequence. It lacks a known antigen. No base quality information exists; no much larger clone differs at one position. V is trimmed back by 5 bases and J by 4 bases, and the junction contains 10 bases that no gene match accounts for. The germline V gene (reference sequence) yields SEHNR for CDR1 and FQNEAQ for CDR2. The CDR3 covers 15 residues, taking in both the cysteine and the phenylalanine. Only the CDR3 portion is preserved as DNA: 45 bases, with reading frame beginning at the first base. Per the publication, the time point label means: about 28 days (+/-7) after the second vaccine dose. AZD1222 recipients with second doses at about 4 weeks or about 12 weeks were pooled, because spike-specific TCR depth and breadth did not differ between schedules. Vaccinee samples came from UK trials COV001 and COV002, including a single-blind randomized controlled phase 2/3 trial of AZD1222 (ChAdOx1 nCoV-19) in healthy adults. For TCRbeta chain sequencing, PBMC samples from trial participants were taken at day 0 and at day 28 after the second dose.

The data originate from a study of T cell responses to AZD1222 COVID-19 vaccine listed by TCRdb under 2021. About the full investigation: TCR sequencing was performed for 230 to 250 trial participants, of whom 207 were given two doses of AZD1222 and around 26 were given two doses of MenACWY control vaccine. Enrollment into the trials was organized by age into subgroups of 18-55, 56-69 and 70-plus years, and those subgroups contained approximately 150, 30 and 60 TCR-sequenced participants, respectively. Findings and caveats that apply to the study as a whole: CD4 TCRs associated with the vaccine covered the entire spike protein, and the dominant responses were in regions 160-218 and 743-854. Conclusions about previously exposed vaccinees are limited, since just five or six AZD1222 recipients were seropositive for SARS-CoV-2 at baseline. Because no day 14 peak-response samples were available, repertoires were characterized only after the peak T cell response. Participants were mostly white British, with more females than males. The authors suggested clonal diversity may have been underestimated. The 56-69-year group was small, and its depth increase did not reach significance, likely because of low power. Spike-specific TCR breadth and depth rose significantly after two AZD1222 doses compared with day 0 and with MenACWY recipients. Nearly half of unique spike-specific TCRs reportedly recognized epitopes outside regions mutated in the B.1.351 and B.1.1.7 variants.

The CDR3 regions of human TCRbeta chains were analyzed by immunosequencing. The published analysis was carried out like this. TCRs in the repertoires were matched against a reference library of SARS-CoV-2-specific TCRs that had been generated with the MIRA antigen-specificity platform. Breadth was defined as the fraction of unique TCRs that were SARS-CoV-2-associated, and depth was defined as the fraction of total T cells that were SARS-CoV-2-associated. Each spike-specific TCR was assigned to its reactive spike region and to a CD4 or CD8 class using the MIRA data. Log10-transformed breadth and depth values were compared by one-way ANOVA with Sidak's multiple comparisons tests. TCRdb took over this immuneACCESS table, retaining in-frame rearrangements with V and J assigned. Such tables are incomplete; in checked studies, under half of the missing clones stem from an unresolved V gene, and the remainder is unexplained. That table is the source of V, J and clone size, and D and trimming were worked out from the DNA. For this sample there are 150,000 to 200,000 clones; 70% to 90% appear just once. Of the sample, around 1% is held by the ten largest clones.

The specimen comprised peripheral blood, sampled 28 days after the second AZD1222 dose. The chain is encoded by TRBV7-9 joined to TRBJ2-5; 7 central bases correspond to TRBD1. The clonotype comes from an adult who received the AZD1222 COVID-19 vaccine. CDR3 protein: CASSSRDSARETQYF. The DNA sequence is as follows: TGTGCCAGCAGCAGCCGGGACAGTGCGCGAGAGACCCAGTACTTC.